This TCR beta chain derives from a study of CD8 T cells in Susac syndrome. Random hexamers primed reverse transcription of about 0.45 to 1 ug RNA. Amplification of TCR beta CDR3 spanned 54 Vbeta and 13 Jbeta via immunoSEQ multiplex PCR. TCRdb reanalysed the immunoSEQ multiplex PCR reads using MiXCR and keeps one entry per CDR3 protein. The sample yields fewer than 80,000 distinct CDR3 sequences, about 94% seen once. Points from the study as a whole: As the study acknowledged, the number of individuals in its TCR sequencing and HLA analysis was relatively small.

The V end was cut by 7 bases, the J end by 2 bases, with 14 bases between. This CDR3 region has 13 residues. Germline V gives CDR1 SQVTM, CDR2 ANQGSEA. The multiple sclerosis controls were treatment-naive patients with relapsing-remitting disease that was stable or active. With respect to this clonotype: Its matching antigen is unknown.

This sequence was found in a human donor with multiple sclerosis. The V call is TRBV29-1, the J call TRBJ2-5; a possible D gene is TRBD2 (6 bases). Sequenced sample: CD8+ T cells from PBMCs. CDR3 protein: CSAYGAGQETQYF. For the CDR3, the DNA is TGCAGCGCCTACGGGGCGGGGCAAGAGACCCAGTACTTC.